This entry is about one T cell receptor beta chain. The antigen this receptor binds is unknown. Base-call qualities are not available, and no considerably larger clone is one nucleotide away. The sample comes from a study of CD8+ T cells in alopecia areata listed by TCRdb under 2018. In terms of the full investigation: The study used high-throughput TCRbeta sequencing to examine T cell clonal expansion in alopecia areata, in both the C3H/HeJ mouse model and human patients. On the human side, TCRbeta sequencing was run on scalp tissue and on sorted CD4+ and CD8+ peripheral blood T cells from healthy controls and from alopecia areata patients with either patchy or totalis/universalis disease. Scalp clonality was compared across normal scalp (n=4), patchy alopecia areata scalp (n=8), and alopecia totalis/universalis scalp (n=8). RNA was obtained with the PAXgene miRNA kit for fixed scalp, the miRNeasy kit for PBMCs, and the RNeasy kit for mouse skin. Amplification of TCRbeta CDR3 regions was done by immunoSEQ multiplex PCR using 35 Vbeta forward primers and 13 Jbeta reverse primers. Study-level results and caveats: Higher clonality and more expanded CD8+ clones were observed in lesional scalp than in normal scalp, particularly in alopecia totalis/universalis, a finding suggestive of antigenic drive. Scalp TCR repertoire analysis is complicated because resident alphabeta T cells in normal human skin are also sequenced, whereas mouse skin is dominated by gammadelta T cells. Compared with mice, TCR sequences shared between patients were less clear, possibly partly because of HLA diversity across the patient population.

The junction shows trimming of 4 bases on V and 6 bases on J, plus 10 bases between the germline ends. The CDR3 holds 12 amino acids from the cysteine to the phenylalanine. Left in the record is the CDR3 DNA by itself, 36 bases read in frame from the first base. From the germline V gene, CDR1 is SQVTM and CDR2 is ANQGSEA. Receptors were amplified or captured by the immunoSEQ multiplex PCR assay. For TCR sequencing, RNA was extracted from every sample and reverse transcribed into cDNA to serve as template. SuperScript III was used to make first-strand cDNA, primed with a 2:1 mix of oligo-dT and random hexamers. Amplification bias was assessed with a synthetic immune receptor repertoire, and residual bias was removed computationally. The original methods were these. Raw reads were preprocessed to remove errors, and CDR3 was defined by IMGT conventions from the conserved cysteine to phenylalanine. To get clonality, Shannon entropy was normalized by log2 of the number of productive unique TCRs and the result was subtracted from 1. CD4 or CD8 identity of scalp clones was inferred by cross-referencing scalp TCRbeta sequences with sorted blood CD4 and CD8 repertoires. TCRdb limited this immuneACCESS table to in-frame rearrangements with V and J called. A share of clones is missing; checked studies link under half to unresolved V genes, and the rest is unexplained. The V and J calls and clone size come from that table; D and trimming were worked out from the DNA. The sample table records 110,000 or so clones; about 60% of these occur just once. The top ten clones comprise approximately 2.6% of the sample.

After PBMCs were isolated by density centrifugation and stained for CD3, CD4 and CD8, a FACSAria was used to sort CD4+ and CD8+ T cells. Scalp biopsies and blood samples were obtained from unaffected controls. This sequence uses TRBV29-1 and TRBJ2-1, and TRBD1 may be the D gene, going by 6 matching bases. This sequence was found in a human donor in good health. Sequencing used CD4+ T cells sorted from blood. The DNA sequence reads TGCAGCGTTGTAGTGGACAGCAATGAGCAGTTCTTC. It is translated as CSVVVDSNEQFF.